The 10 T cell receptor beta chains presented below share a single source sample, sequenced in a study of PD-1 blockade in classical Hodgkin lymphoma. Data came from immunoSEQ multiplex PCR; TCRdb stores just in-frame clones and leaves some out. The sample gives 32,000 or so clones, around nine tenths of which show up once; 0.25% to 0.35% is in the top ten. Time point given: cycle 4 day 1 (C4D1), after about 6 weeks of nivolumab. With no exception, relapse followed autologous stem cell transplantation in all patients, and brentuximab vedotin exposure varied. CD4+ T cells were purified from thawed PBMCs by magnetic negative selection. Here the sequenced sample was CD4+ T cells from blood, taken before the fourth cycle of nivolumab. Receptor source: a human donor with classical Hodgkin lymphoma.

The chain joins TRBV11-2 to TRBJ2-1; D unresolved. The CDR3 totals 14 residues. V shed 1 base and J shed 7 bases, with 11 bases lying between them. The germline CDR1 and CDR2 sequences are SGHAT and FQNNGV. The CDR3 loop is CASSLGWTANEQFF. The CDR3 DNA follows: TGTGCCAGCAGCTTAGGGTGGACGGCGAATGAGCAGTTCTTC.

This clone came up once. The chain recombines TRBV27 with TRBJ2-2; no firm D call. The CDR3 consists of 14 residues. V shed 2 bases and J shed 0 bases, with 4 bases lying between them. Germline V gene sequence: CDR1 MNHEY, CDR2 SMNVEV (reference sequence). CDR3 bases: TGTGCCAGCAGTTTAATTCCGAACACCGGGGAGCTGTTTTTT. Encoded protein: CASSLIPNTGELFF.

The genes are TRBV28 and TRBJ1-3, with 9 bases that match TRBD1. Germline CDR1 reads MDHEN; CDR2 reads SYDVKM. The ends lost 1 base at V and 2 bases at J; junction bases unmatched: 6. The length of the CDR3 is 17 residues. The CDR3 region has the DNA TGTGCCAGCAGTTTATCTCGGACAGGGGCCCCTGGAAACACCATATATTTT. Translating gives CASSLSRTGAPGNTIYF.

The chain carries TRBV4-1 and TRBJ2-2, with D uncertain. The CDR3 runs 16 residues. The ends were cut back, 0 bases at V and 0 bases at J, with 8 bases in the middle. Per the germline V gene, CDR1 is MGHRA and CDR2 is YSYEKL. The CDR3 DNA follows: TGCGCCAGCAGCCAAGATTCTAACACGAACACCGGGGAGCTGTTTTTT. Translation gives CASSQDSNTNTGELFF.

The chain is built from TRBV15 and TRBJ2-5, with 9 positions matching TRBD1. This CDR3 has 16 amino acids. Trimming removed 2 bases from V and 2 bases from J; junction bases left unmatched: 6. The germline CDR1 and CDR2 sequences are LNHNV and YYDKDF (reference sequence). CDR3 sequence reads: CATSRSTGGSQETQYF. The CDR3, as DNA: TGTGCCACCAGCAGATCAACAGGGGGCTCACAAGAGACCCAGTACTTC. Looking up the rest from reference TRBV15 and TRBJ2-5 gives the full variable domain: DAMVIQNPRYQVTQFGKPVTLSCSQTLNHNVMYWYQQKSSQAPKLLFHYYDKDFNNEADTPDNFQSRRPNTSFCFLDIRSPGLGDTAMYLCATSRSTGGSQETQYFGPGTRLLVL.

This clone came up once. This chain uses TRBV12-5 with TRBJ2-5; D unclear. Germline assignment: CDR1 LGHNT and CDR2 FRNRAP. The V gene lost 2 bases and the J gene lost 8 bases, with 9 bases spanning the gap. There are 12 residues in the CDR3. CDR3 residues: CASGLLVGTQYF. DNA for the CDR3: TGTGCTAGTGGTTTGTTGGTAGGAACCCAGTACTTC.

The chain employs TRBV27 and TRBJ2-3; D not certain. Trimming took 1 base from V and 5 from J, leaving 4 bases between them. Looked up from germline, CDR1 is MNHEY and CDR2 is SMNVEV (reference sequence). CDR3 length equals 12 residues. The CDR3 sequence is CASSLWGDTQYF. The CDR3 nucleotides read TGTGCCAGCAGTTTATGGGGAGATACGCAGTATTTT.

This chain joins TRBV19 and TRBJ2-3, with 7 bases lining up with TRBD1. V dropped 3 bases and J dropped 2; count of bases not matched to a gene: 8. CDR3 size: 16 residues. The germline gives CDR1 LNHDA, CDR2 SQIVND (reference sequence). CDR3 nucleotides: TGTGCCAGTAGTATGGGACAGACCACCCTCACAGATACGCAGTATTTT. Its translation: CASSMGQTTLTDTQYF. The full variable domain, rest sourced from reference TRBV19 and TRBJ2-3, is DGGITQSPKYLFRKEGQNVTLSCEQNLNHDAMYWYRQDPGQGLRLIYYSQIVNDFQKGDIAEGYSVSREKKESFPLTVTSAQKNPTAFYLCASSMGQTTLTDTQYFGPGTRLTVL.

The CDR3, as DNA: TGTGCCAGCAGCGTAGCTGCGACTAGCGGCCAAGAGACCCAGTACTTC. It translates to CASSVAATSGQETQYF. This rearrangement joins TRBV9 to TRBJ2-5; TRBD2 matches at 9 bases. CDR1 SGDLS and CDR2 YYNGEE come from the germline V gene. V lost 0 bases and J lost 1; bases outside the gene matches: 4. The CDR3 extends over 16 amino acids.

The rearrangement joins TRBV27 to TRBJ2-1; D is perhaps TRBD1 (5 bases). V lost 5 bases, J lost 4 bases, and 15 bases lay in between. The V gene's germline CDR1 is MNHEY and CDR2 SMNVEV (reference sequence). The CDR3 has 15 residues. CDR3 DNA: TGTGCCAGCAGTCCCCGCAGGGCCCCTTACAATGAGCAGTTCTTC. Residues: CASSPRRAPYNEQFF.